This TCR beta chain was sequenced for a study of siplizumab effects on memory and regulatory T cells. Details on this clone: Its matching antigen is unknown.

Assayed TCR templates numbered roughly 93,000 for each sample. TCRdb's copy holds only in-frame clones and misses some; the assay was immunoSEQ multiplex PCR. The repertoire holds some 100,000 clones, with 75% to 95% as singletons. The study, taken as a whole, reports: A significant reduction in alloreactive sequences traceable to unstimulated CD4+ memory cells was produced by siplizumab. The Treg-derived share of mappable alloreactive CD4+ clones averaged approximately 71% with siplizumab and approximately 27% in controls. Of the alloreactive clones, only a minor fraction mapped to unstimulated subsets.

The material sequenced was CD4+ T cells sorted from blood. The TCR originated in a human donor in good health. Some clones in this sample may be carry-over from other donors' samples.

As DNA, the CDR3 is TGTGCCAGCTCACCTCGACTAGCGGGAGACAATGAGCAGTTCTTC. Translation: CASSPRLAGDNEQFF. The V and J genes are TRBV18 and TRBJ2-1; TRBD2 matches 12 bases. The CDR3 contains 15 residues. Germline V gives CDR1 KGHSH, CDR2 LQKENI. V shed 3 bases and J 5 bases; nucleotides not matched to a gene: 2.